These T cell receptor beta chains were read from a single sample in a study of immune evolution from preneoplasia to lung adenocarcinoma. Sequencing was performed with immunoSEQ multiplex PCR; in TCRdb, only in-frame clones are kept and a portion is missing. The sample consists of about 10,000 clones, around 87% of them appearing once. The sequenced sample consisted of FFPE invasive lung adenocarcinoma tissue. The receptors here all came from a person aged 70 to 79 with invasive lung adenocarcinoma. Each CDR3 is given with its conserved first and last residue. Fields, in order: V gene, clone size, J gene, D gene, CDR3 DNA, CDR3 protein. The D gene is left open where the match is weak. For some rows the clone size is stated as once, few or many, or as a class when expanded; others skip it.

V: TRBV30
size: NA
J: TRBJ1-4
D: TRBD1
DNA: TGTGCCTGGGGAAGGGGGCGCGTTTATGAAAAACTGTTTTTT
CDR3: CAWGRGRVYEKLFF

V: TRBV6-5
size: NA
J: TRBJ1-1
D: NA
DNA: TGTGCCAGCAGACTTAATCAGGGCCGGAACACTGAAGCTTTCTTT
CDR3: CASRLNQGRNTEAFF

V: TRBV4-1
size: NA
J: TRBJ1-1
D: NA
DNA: TGCGCCAGCAGCCAAGACTTTACGGTGAACACTGAAGCTTTCTTT
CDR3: CASSQDFTVNTEAFF

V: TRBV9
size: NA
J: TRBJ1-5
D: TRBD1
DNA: TGTGCCAGCAGCGCTGGGACAGAAGGGCAGCCCCAGCATTTT
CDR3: CASSAGTEGQPQHF

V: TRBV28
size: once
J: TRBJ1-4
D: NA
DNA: TGTGCCAGCAGTTTATTGGGAGGTAAAGAAAAACTGTTTTTT
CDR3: CASSLLGGKEKLFF

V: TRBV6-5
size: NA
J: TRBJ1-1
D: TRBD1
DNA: TGTGCCAGCAGTTACGGGACAGTTAAACCCGAAGCTTTCTTT
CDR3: CASSYGTVKPEAFF

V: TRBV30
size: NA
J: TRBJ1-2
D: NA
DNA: TGTGCCTGGAGTGTAAACTATGGCTACACCTTC
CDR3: CAWSVNYGYTF

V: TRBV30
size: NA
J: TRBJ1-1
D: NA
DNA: TGTGCCTGGAGTGTCCGGGTAAACACTGAAGCTTTCTTT
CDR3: CAWSVRVNTEAFF

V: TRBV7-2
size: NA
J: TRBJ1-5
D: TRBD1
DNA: TGTGCCAGCAGCTTCCAGGGGGCTCAGCCCCAGCATTTT
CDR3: CASSFQGAQPQHF

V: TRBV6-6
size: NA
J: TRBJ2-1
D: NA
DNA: TGTGCCAGCAGTCACCAGGGGAATCGGGATGAGCAGTTCTTC
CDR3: CASSHQGNRDEQFF

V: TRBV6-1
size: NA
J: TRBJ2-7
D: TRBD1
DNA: TGTGCCAGCAGTGCATTCCACAGGGGGCTGACGTACGAGCAGTACTTC
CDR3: CASSAFHRGLTYEQYF

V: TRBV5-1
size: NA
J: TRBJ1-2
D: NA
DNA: TGCGCCAGCAGCTTGGGGGGGACGGACGGCTACACCTTC
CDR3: CASSLGGTDGYTF

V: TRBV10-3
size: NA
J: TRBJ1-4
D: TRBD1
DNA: TGTGCCATCAGTGAGTCTGGGACAGCCAATGAAAAACTGTTTTTT
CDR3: CAISESGTANEKLFF

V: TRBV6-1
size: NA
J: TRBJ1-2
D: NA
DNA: TGTGCCAGCAGTGAGGTCATAAACTATGGCTACACCTTC
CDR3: CASSEVINYGYTF

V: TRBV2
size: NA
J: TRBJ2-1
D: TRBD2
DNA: TGTGCCAGCAGGGGGGGGTTCTACAATGAGCAGTTCTTC
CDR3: CASRGGFYNEQFF

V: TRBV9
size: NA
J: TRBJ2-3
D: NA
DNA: TGTGCCAGCAGCGTACATGGGGGCACAGATACGCAGTATTTT
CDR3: CASSVHGGTDTQYF

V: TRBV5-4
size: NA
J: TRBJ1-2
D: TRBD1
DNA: TGTGCCAGCAAAAGGTGGCAGGGGGAGGGCTACACCTTC
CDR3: CASKRWQGEGYTF

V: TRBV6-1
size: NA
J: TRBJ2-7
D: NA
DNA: TGTGCCAGCAGTGTACAGACCTACGAGCAGTACTTC
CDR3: CASSVQTYEQYF

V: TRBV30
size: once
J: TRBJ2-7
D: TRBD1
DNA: TGTGCCCGGAGTACGACAGGGACCTTCTGGGAGCAGTACTTC
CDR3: CARSTTGTFWEQYF

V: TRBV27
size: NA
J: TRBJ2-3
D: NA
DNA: TGTGCCAGCAGTTTATTGGTCGGCACAGATACGCAGTATTTT
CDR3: CASSLLVGTDTQYF

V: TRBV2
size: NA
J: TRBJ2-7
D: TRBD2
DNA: TGTGCCAGCAAGGTCGTGCGGGGGGGTGACGAGCAGTACTTC
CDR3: CASKVVRGGDEQYF

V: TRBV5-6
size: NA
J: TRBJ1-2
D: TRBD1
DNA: TGTGCCAGCAGCGGGGACAGGGGAGCCTATGGCTACACCTTC
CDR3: CASSGDRGAYGYTF

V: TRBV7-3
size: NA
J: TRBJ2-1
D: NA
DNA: TGTGCCAGCAGCTTAACGGGAGACAATGAGCAGTTCTTC
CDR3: CASSLTGDNEQFF

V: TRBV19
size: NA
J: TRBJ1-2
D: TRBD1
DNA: TGTGCCACTCGGGGACAGGATGACTATGGCTACACCTTC
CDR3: CATRGQDDYGYTF

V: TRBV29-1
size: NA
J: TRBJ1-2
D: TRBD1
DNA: TGCAGCGGGCACACAGGGGGCTATGGCTACACCTTC
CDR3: CSGHTGGYGYTF

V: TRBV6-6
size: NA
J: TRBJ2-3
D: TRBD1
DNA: TGTGCCAGCAGTTACGGGACAGCACCCTACACAGATACGCAGTATTTT
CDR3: CASSYGTAPYTDTQYF

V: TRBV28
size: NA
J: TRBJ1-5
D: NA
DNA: TGTGCCAGCACCTTGGGGGATTCTCAGCCCCAGCATTTT
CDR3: CASTLGDSQPQHF

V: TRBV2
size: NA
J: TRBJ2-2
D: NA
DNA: TGTGCCAGCAGTCCACAGGGAAAAGACACCGGGGAGCTGTTTTTT
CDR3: CASSPQGKDTGELFF

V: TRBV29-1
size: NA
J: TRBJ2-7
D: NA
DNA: TGCAGCGTTCTCCGGCGGGACTACGAGCAGTACTTC
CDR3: CSVLRRDYEQYF

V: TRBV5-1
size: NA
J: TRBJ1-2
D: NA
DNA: TGCGCCAGCAGGGCCGGGACAACTACTAACTATGGCTACACCTTC
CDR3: CASRAGTTTNYGYTF

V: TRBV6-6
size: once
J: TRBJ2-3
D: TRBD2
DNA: TGTGCCAGCAAGGGACTAGCCGCAGATACGCAGTATTTT
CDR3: CASKGLAADTQYF

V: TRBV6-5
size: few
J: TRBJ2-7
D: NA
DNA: TGTGCCAGCAGTCACCAGGGGTACGAGCAGTACTTC
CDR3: CASSHQGYEQYF

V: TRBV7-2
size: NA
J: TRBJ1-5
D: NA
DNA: TGTGCCAGCAGCTTGGGCGCAGGGATTGTCAGTCAGCCCCAGCATTTT
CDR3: CASSLGAGIVSQPQHF

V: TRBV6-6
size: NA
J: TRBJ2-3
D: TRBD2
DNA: TGTGCCAGCAGTACCACGGGAGGGCCAAATACGCAGTATTTT
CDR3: CASSTTGGPNTQYF

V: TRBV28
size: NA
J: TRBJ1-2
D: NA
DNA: TGTGCCAGCAGTTTAGGAGGGGTCCCCCATGGCTACACCTTC
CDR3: CASSLGGVPHGYTF

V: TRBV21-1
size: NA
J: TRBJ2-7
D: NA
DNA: TGTGCCAGCTCAAGAAACTACGAGCAGTACTTC
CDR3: CASSRNYEQYF

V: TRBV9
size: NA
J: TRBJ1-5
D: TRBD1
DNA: TGTGCCAGCAGTCCTGGGACAGGCGCTAATCAGCCCCAGCATTTT
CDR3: CASSPGTGANQPQHF

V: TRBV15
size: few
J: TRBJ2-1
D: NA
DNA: TGTGCCACCAGCAGAGATAGGGAGGCTTACAATGAGCAGTTCTTC
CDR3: CATSRDREAYNEQFF

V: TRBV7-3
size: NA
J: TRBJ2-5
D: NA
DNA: TGTGCCAGCAGCTCAGGGGCGGGAGAGACCCAGTACTTC
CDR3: CASSSGAGETQYF

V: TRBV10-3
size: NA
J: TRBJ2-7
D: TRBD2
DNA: TGTGCCATCAGCGGAACACCGGGACTAGCGGGGGGAGGCTTCGAGCAGTACTTC
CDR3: CAISGTPGLAGGGFEQYF